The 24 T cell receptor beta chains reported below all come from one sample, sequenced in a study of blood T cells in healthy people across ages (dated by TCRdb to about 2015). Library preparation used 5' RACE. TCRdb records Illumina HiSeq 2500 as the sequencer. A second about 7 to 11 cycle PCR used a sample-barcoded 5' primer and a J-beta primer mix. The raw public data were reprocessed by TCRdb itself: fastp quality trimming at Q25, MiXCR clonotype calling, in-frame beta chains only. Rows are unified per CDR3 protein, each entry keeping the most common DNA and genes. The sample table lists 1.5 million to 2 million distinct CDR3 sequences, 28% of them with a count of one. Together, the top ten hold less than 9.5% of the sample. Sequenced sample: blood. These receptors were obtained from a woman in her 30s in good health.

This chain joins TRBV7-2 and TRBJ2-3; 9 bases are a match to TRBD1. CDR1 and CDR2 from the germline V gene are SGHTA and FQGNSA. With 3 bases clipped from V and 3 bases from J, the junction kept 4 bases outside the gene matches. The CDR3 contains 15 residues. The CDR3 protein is CASSFRTGETDTQYF. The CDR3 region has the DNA TGTGCCAGCAGCTTTCGGACAGGGGAAACAGATACGCAGTATTTT.

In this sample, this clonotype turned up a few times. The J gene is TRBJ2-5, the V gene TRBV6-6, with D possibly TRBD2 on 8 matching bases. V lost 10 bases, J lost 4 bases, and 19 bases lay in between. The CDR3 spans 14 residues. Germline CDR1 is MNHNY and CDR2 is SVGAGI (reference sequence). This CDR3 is CATGGQGGGETQYF. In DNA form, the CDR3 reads TGTGCCACGGGGGGGCAGGGGGGTGGAGAGACCCAGTACTTC.

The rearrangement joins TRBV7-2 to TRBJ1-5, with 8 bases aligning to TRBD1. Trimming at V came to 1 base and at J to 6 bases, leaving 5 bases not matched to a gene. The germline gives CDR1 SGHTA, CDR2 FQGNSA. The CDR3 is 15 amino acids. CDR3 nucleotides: TGTGCCAGCAGCTTAGAAACAGGGGGGGGTCAGCCCCAGCATTTT. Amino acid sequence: CASSLETGGGQPQHF.

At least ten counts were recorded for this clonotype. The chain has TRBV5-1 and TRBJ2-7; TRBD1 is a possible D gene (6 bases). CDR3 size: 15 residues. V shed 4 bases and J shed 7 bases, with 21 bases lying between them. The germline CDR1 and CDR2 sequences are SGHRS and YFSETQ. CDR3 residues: CASSETQGTALEQYF. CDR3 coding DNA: TGCGCCAGCAGCGAAACACAGGGTACCGCTCTAGAGCAGTACTTC. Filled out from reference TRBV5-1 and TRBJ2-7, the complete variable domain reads KAGVTQTPRYLIKTRGQQVTLSCSPISGHRSVSWYQQTPGQGLQFLFEYFSETQRNKGNFPGRFSGRQFSNSRSEMNVSTLELGDSALYLCASSETQGTALEQYFGPGTRLTVT.

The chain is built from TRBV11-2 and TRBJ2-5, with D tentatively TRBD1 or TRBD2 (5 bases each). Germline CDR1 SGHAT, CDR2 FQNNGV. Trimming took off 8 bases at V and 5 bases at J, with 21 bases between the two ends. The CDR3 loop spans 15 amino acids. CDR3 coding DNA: TGTGCCAGCTGGGACCCGAGGCGACGAGGCGAGACCCAGTACTTC. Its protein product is CASWDPRRRGETQYF.

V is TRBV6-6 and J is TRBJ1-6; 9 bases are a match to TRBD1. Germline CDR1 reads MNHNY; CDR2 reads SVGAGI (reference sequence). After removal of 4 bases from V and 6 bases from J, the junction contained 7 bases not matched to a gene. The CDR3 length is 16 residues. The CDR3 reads CASSSKDRGGNSPLHF. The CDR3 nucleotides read TGTGCCAGCAGTTCCAAGGACAGGGGAGGTAATTCACCCCTCCACTTT.

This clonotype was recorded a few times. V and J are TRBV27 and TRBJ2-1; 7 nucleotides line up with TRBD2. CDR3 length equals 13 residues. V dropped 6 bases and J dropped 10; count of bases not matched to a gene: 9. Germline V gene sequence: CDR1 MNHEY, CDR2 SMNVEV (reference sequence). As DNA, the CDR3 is TGTGCCAGCAGGGCGGCGGGGGTAAGCGAGCAGTTCTTC. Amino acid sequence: CASRAAGVSEQFF.

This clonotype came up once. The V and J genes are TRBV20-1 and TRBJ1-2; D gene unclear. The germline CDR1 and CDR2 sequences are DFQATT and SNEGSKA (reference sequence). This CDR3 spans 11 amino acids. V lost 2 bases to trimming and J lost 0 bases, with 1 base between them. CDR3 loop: CSARPNYGYTF. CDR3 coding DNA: TGCAGTGCTAGACCTAACTATGGCTACACCTTC.

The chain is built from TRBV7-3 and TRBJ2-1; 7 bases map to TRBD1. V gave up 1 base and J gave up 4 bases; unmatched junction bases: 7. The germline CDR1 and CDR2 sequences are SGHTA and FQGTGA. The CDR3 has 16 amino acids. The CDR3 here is CASSLMGDSLYNEQFF. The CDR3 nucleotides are TGTGCCAGCAGCTTAATGGGGGACAGCCTTTACAATGAGCAGTTCTTC. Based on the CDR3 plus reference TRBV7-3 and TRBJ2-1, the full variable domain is GAGVSQTPSNKVTEKGKYVELRCDPISGHTALYWYRQSLGQGPEFLIYFQGTGAADDSGLPNDRFFAVRPEGSVSTLKIQRTERGDSAVYLCASSLMGDSLYNEQFFGPGTRLTVL.

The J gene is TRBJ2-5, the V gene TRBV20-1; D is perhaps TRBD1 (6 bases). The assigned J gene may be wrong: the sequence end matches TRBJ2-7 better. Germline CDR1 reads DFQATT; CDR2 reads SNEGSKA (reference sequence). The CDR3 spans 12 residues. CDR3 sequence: CSARFRGYEQYF. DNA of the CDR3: TGCAGTGCTAGGTTCAGGGGATACGAGCAGTACTTC.

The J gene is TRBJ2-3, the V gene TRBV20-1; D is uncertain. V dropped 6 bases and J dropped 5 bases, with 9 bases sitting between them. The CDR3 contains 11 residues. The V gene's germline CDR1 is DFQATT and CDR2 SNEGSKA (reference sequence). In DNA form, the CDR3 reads TGCAGTGCCCTCGACCTAGATACGCAGTATTTT. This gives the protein CSALDLDTQYF.

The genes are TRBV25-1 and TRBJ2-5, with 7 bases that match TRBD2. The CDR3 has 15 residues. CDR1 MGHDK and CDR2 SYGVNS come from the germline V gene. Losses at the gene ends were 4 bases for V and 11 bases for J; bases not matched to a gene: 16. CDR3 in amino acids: CASSVTGRASGEQYF. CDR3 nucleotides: TGTGCCAGCAGTGTAACGGGACGGGCGAGCGGGGAGCAGTACTTC.

DNA of the CDR3: TGTGCCAGCAGCTTGGTAGCGGGAGACCACAATGAGCAGTTCTTC. Its translation: CASSLVAGDHNEQFF. The V and J genes are TRBV5-6 and TRBJ2-1; 9 bases line up with TRBD2. The CDR3 spans 15 residues. The germline V gene encodes CDR1 SGHDT and CDR2 YYEEEE. V was clipped by 0 bases and J by 5 bases; unmatched bases: 3.

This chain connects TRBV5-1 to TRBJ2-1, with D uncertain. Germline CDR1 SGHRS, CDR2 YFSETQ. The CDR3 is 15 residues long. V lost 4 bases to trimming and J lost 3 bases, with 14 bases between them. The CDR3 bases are TGCGCCAGCAGCCCCGGCAGGAGACGCTACAATGAGCAGTTCTTC. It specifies CASSPGRRRYNEQFF.

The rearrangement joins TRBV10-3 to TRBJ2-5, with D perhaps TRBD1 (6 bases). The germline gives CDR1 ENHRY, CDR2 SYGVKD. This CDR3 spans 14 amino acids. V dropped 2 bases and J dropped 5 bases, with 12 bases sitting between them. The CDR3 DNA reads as TGTGCCATCAGTGAGGCGCAGGGGAAGGAGACCCAGTACTTC. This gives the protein CAISEAQGKETQYF.

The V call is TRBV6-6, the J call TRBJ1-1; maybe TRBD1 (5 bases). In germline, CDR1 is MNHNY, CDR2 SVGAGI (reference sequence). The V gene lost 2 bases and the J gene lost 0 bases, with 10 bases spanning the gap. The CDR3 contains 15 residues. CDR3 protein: CASSYAADMNTEAFF. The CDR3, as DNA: TGTGCCAGCAGTTACGCTGCGGACATGAACACTGAAGCTTTCTTT.

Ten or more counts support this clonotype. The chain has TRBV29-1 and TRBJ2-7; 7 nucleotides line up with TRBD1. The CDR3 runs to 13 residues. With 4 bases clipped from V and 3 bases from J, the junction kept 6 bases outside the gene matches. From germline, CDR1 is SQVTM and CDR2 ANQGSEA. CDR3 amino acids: CSVGGTENYEQYF. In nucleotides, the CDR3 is TGCAGCGTTGGTGGGACAGAGAACTACGAGCAGTACTTC.

CDR3 sequence reads: CASSGGVGNIQYF. CDR3 bases: TGTGCCAGCAGCGGGGGGGTTGGAAACATTCAGTACTTC. V and J are TRBV2 and TRBJ2-4; 8 nucleotides align to TRBD2. This CDR3 is 13 amino acids long. Germline CDR1 reads SNHLY; CDR2 reads FYNNEI. Germline trimming cut 6 bases from V and 6 bases from J; bases unmatched to any gene: 4.

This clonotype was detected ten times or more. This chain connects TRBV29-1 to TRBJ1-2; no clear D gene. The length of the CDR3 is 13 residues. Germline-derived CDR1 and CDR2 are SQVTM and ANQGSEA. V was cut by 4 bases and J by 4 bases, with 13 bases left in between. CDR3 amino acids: CSVVTGPLYGYTF. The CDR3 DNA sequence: TGCAGCGTTGTTACCGGGCCTCTCTATGGCTACACCTTC.

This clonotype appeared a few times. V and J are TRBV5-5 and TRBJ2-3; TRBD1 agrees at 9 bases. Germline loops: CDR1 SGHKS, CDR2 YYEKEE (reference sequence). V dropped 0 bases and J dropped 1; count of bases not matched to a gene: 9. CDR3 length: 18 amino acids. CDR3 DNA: TGTGCCAGCAGCTTGGGCCCGTCTACAGGGGGCGGCACAGATACGCAGTATTTT. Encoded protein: CASSLGPSTGGGTDTQYF.

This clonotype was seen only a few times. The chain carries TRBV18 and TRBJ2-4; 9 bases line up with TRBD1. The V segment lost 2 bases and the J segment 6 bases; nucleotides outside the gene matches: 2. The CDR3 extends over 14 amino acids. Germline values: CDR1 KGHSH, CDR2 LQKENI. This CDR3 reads CASSPTDRGNIQYF. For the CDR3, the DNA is TGTGCCAGCTCACCAACGGACAGGGGAAACATTCAGTACTTC.

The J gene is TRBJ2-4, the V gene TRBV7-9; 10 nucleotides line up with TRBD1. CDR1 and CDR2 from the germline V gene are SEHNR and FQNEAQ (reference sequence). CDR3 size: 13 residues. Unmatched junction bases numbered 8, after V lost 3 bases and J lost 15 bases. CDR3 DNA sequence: TGTGCCAGCAGCTTCGGACAGGGGGGATACGTGTACTTC. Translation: CASSFGQGGYVYF.

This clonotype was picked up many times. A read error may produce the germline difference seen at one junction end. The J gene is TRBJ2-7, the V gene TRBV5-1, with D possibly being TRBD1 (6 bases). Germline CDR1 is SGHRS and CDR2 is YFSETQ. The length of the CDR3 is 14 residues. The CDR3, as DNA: TGTGCCAGCAGCTTGGGACAAGCACTCTACGAGCAGTACTTC. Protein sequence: CASSLGQALYEQYF.

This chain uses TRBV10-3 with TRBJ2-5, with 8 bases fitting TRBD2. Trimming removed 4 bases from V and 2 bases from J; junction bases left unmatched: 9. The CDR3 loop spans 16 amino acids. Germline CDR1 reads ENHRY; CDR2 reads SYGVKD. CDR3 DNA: TGTGCCATCAGTGCGAGTAGCGGGGTGGTACAAGAGACCCAGTACTTC. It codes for CAISASSGVVQETQYF.